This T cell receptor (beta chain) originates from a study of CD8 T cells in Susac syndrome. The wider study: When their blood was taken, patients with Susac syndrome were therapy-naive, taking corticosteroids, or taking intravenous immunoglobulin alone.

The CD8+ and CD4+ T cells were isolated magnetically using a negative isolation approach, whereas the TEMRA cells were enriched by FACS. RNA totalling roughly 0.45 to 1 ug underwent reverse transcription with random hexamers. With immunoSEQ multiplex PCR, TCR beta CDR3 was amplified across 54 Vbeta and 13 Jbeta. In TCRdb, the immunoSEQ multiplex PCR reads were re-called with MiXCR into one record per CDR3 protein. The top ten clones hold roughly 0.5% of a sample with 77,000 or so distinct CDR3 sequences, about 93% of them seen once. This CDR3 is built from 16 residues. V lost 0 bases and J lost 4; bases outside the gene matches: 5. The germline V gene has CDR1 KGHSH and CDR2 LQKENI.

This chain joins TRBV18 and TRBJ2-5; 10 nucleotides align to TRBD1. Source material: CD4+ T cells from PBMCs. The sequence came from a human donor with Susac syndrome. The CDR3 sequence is CASSPPGTGEGETQYF. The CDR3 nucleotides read TGTGCCAGCTCACCACCGGGGACAGGGGAAGGAGAGACCCAGTACTTC. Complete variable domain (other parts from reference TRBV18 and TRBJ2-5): NAGVMQNPRHLVRRRGQEARLRCSPMKGHSHVYWYRQLPEEGLKFMVYLQKENIIDESGMPKERFSAEFPKEGPSILRIQQVVRGDSAAYFCASSPPGTGEGETQYFGPGTRLLVL.